This TCR beta chain was captured by sequencing in a study of shared clonotypes between healthy human individuals (dated by TCRdb to the early 2020s). Regarding the research as a whole: The cohort included three men and a couple of women between 18 and 49 years of age. For each donor, three plates each were used for CD4 naive and CD4 memory, two plates were used for CD8 naive, and one plate was used for CD8 memory. Different laboratories and diverse techniques were used to prepare libraries and sequence TCR repertoires, to increase sequencing depth and limit assay-specific biases. Leukapheresis yielded between about 0.94 and 9 billion PBMCs per donor. Blood TCR repertoires of a handful of healthy adults were deeply sequenced to estimate repertoire size and the extent of clonotype sharing between individuals. Findings and caveats that apply to the study as a whole: The genetic and exposure-history diversity represented was limited by the small number of donors. Rarefaction of sorted-subset datasets indicated incomplete sequencing despite the large sequencing depth. Compared with non-shared clonotypes, clonotypes shared by all four sorted-subset donors had higher generation probabilities. Larger estimated clonotype richness was generally found for naive subsets than for memory subsets. Pairwise subsampling indicated that sequencing depth was expected to affect the degree of clonotype sharing among donors. Roughly 5% of naive CD4, 3.5% of naive CD8, around 2.3% of memory CD4, and about 0.4% of memory CD8 clonotypes were shared across a few donors. Sampling was limited to blood, and TCR repertoires in tissue likely differ from TCR repertoires in blood.

The CDR3 covers 18 residues, taking in both the cysteine and the phenylalanine. Kept here is only the CDR3 DNA, which spans 54 bases and is read in frame from base 1. CDR1 and CDR2 (SNHLY, FYNNEI) derive from the germline V gene. Trimming takes 2 bases off V and 0 bases off J; junction bases not matched to a gene: 7. For this clone: This receptor's antigen is unknown. No clone much larger than this one lies a single base away; base qualities are absent.

Using the deep immunoSEQ assay, TCR CDR3 regions were amplified from genomic DNA by multiplex PCR. Genomic DNA extracted from each cell subset was distributed evenly over all wells of several immunoSEQ 96-well plates, and each plate served as one replicate. For sorted subsets, each replicate PCR was loaded with 200 ng genomic DNA, equivalent to approximately 27,000 T cell genomes. The purified libraries were quantified using a Qubit 3.0 fluorometer, sized with a Bioanalyzer 2100, and then quantified again using the KAPA Library Quantification kit. A separate single-read 150-cycle Illumina NextSeq 550 flow cell was used to sequence each immunoSEQ 96-well plate. For the original study's pipeline: The immunoSEQ output contained only junctional sequences without quality scores, so filtering could not match that applied to full-length reads. To assign V/J genes and CDR3, sequences were annotated using PyIR, a Python wrapper for IgBLAST v1.9, with IMGT germline references. Reads with weak V/J assignments (E-value above 1e-6), missing CDR3, stop codons, out-of-frame junctions, or ambiguous translated residues were removed. V3J clonotypes were defined as sequences sharing an identical inferred V gene, J gene, and CDR3 amino acid sequence. Percentage overlap between repertoires was calculated by dividing the number of shared unique clonotypes by the size of the smaller repertoire. Three approaches were used to assess repertoire richness: RTK rarefaction, the Chao1 estimator, and Recon v2.1 estimates of unobserved clonotypes. Generation probabilities were computed with OLGA for all TCRbeta clonotypes obtained by the gDNA method from four donors. Here the immuneACCESS table is served through TCRdb, limited to in-frame sequences with V and J called. Missing clones are a known gap in these copies; in checked studies unresolved V genes cover under half, and the rest lacks a known reason. V and J calls and clone size follow that table, whereas D and trimming were derived from the DNA. In all, the sample holds approximately 500,000 clones, and 90% to 96% of those were seen once. Of the sample, roughly 0.06% is held by the ten largest clones.

The donors were healthy, HIV-negative adults with no recently reported acute infections or vaccinations. Only Caucasian adults living in Nashville, Tennessee, USA were represented among the donors. Magnetic negative selection was used to enrich CD4+ T cells, after which naive cells were positively selected on CD45RA and the negative fraction became the memory subset. After blood collection by leukapheresis, PBMCs were isolated using Ficoll-Histopaque density gradient centrifugation and then cryopreserved in the vapor phase of liquid nitrogen. Analytical flow cytometry was used to check the purity and quantity of every magnetically sorted T cell population. Genomic DNA was isolated from each sorted fraction and quantified by UV absorbance on a Nanodrop 2000c.

The specimen was naive CD4+ T cells sorted from blood. What this sample's cell subset or site label stands for: CD45RA+ positively selected. This clonotype originated in a woman aged 25 to 39 in good health. The chain uses TRBV2 and TRBJ1-4; TRBD1 matches 9 bases in the middle. The CDR3: CASSELDRGSATNEKLFF. The DNA sequence is given as TGTGCCAGCAGTGAACTTGACAGGGGGAGTGCAACTAATGAAAAACTGTTTTTT.